The rows below give T cell receptor beta chains drawn from one sample of a study of T cells in Graves' hyperthyroidism and ophthalmopathy. From the multiplex PCR reads, TCRdb called clonotypes with MiXCR, one entry per CDR3 protein. The sample contains about 720,000 distinct CDR3 sequences, 15% to 20% of which appear only once. Sequencing was carried out using blood. The receptor set was obtained from a woman between 45 and 60 years old with Graves' hyperthyroidism that later progressed to Graves' ophthalmopathy. Both conserved end residues are part of each CDR3. Fields, in order: V gene, J gene, D gene, clone size, CDR3 protein, CDR3 DNA. The D gene is left open where the match is weak. The size field is filled for only some rows; it gives once, few, many or a size class.

>TRBV10-3|TRBJ2-2|NA|NA
CAISETGSNTGELFF
TGTGCCATCAGTGAGACAGGTTCGAACACCGGGGAGCTGTTTTTT
>TRBV20-1|TRBJ1-2|NA|many
CSARDGGLGYGYTF
TGCAGTGCTAGAGATGGGGGGCTCGGCTATGGCTACACCTTC
>TRBV20-1|TRBJ2-7|NA|few
CSARDLEGPFYEQYF
TGCAGTGCTAGAGATCTCGAGGGCCCGTTCTACGAGCAGTACTTC
>TRBV10-3|TRBJ2-7|TRBD1|few
CAISDPGQSSYEQYF
TGTGCCATCAGTGACCCGGGACAGAGCTCCTACGAGCAGTACTTC
>TRBV30|TRBJ1-1|NA|many
CAWNEAFF
TGTGCCTGGAATGAAGCTTTCTTT
>TRBV20-1|TRBJ2-3|TRBD2|many
CSAPSGRTDTQYF
TGCAGTGCGCCTAGCGGACGCACAGATACGCAGTATTTT
>TRBV5-1|TRBJ2-1|TRBD1|few
CASLNTGDPYNEQFF
TGCGCCAGCCTCAACACAGGGGACCCCTACAATGAGCAGTTCTTC
>TRBV19|TRBJ1-5|NA|few
CASSLARINQPQHF
TGTGCCAGTAGCCTGGCGCGTATCAATCAGCCCCAGCATTTT
>TRBV6-1|TRBJ1-1|TRBD1|many
CATSDRGLNTEAFF
TGTGCCACTTCCGACAGGGGGCTGAACACTGAAGCTTTCTTT
>TRBV20-1|TRBJ2-7|TRBD1|many
CSARGTGSYEQYF
TGCAGTGCTCGCGGGACAGGTTCCTACGAGCAGTACTTC
>TRBV6-1|TRBJ2-3|NA|few
CASSWETGTSTDTQYF
TGTGCCAGCAGCTGGGAGACAGGGACTAGCACAGATACGCAGTATTTT
>TRBV5-8|TRBJ1-2|NA|few
CASSLGGIYGYTF
TGTGCCAGCAGCTTGGGAGGAATCTATGGCTACACCTTC
>TRBV20-1|TRBJ2-1|NA|few
CSAGHRASNPNNEQFF
TGCAGTGCCGGTCATCGGGCCAGCAACCCGAACAATGAGCAGTTCTTC
>TRBV20-1|TRBJ2-5|NA|few
CSASIGARTQYF
TGCAGTGCTAGCATAGGGGCAAGAACCCAGTACTTC
>TRBV20-1|TRBJ1-5|TRBD1|few
CSASLGQGRRNQPQHF
TGCAGTGCTAGCTTGGGACAGGGGAGACGCAATCAGCCCCAGCATTTT
>TRBV12-3/TRBV12-4|TRBJ2-7|NA|NA
CASSGQFPHEQYF
TGTGCCAGCAGCGGACAGTTCCCCCACGAGCAGTACTTC
>TRBV7-7|TRBJ2-5|NA|few
CASSLASIGSRETQYF
TGTGCTAGCAGCTTAGCTTCGATTGGGAGTCGGGAGACCCAGTACTTC
>TRBV2|TRBJ1-2|TRBD1|NA
CASGTGINYGYTF
TGTGCCAGCGGGACAGGGATTAACTATGGCTACACCTTC
>TRBV7-9|TRBJ2-2|NA|few
CASFRGANTGELFF
TGTGCCTCCTTCCGGGGAGCGAACACCGGGGAGCTGTTTTTT
>TRBV6-1|TRBJ1-2|NA|many
CASSYGSDIDNYGYTF
TGTGCCAGCAGTTACGGTTCGGACATCGATAACTATGGCTACACCTTC
>TRBV6-2/TRBV6-3|TRBJ2-7|NA|NA
CASITLDSSYEQYF
TGTGCCAGCATTACCCTGGACAGTTCCTACGAGCAGTACTTC
>TRBV7-9|TRBJ1-1|NA|NA
CATSREGTEAFF
TGTGCCACGTCTAGGGAGGGCACTGAAGCTTTCTTT
>TRBV29-1|TRBJ1-2|NA|few
CSVAPQGDGYTF
TGCAGCGTTGCCCCGCAGGGCGATGGCTACACCTTC
>TRBV2|TRBJ1-1|NA|many
CALSGSRVTEAFF
TGTGCCCTGAGCGGGAGTCGGGTCACTGAAGCTTTCTTT
>TRBV5-6|TRBJ1-1|NA|few
CASSLEPRPNTEAFF
TGTGCCAGCAGCTTGGAACCCCGGCCGAACACTGAAGCTTTCTTT
>TRBV7-9|TRBJ2-2|NA|NA
CASSPMEPLNTGELFF
TGTGCCAGCAGCCCTATGGAGCCCTTGAACACCGGGGAGCTGTTTTTT
>TRBV30|TRBJ2-5|TRBD1|few
CAWSVGLPGQVSETQYF
TGTGCCTGGAGTGTAGGATTACCGGGACAGGTATCGGAGACCCAGTACTTC
>TRBV27|TRBJ1-2|NA|few
CASSPGQNNYGYTF
TGTGCCAGCAGCCCAGGACAGAATAACTATGGCTACACCTTC
>TRBV5-8|TRBJ2-3|NA|few
CASSSAEGRDTQYF
TGTGCCAGCAGCTCGGCGGAGGGGAGGGATACGCAGTATTTT
>TRBV6-1|TRBJ1-5|TRBD1|few
CASGTGGNQPQHF
TGTGCCAGCGGTACAGGGGGCAATCAGCCCCAGCATTTT
>TRBV18|TRBJ1-1|TRBD1|many
CASSEDRDMGNTEAFF
TGTGCCAGCTCAGAGGACAGGGACATGGGGAACACTGAAGCTTTCTTT
>TRBV2|TRBJ2-2|NA|many
CASKADLNTGELFF
TGTGCCAGCAAGGCGGACTTGAACACCGGGGAGCTGTTTTTT
>TRBV27|TRBJ1-6|NA|NA
CASSLTRGGDSPLHF
TGTGCCAGCAGTTTGACTCGGGGTGGGGATTCACCCCTCCACTTT
>TRBV7-7|TRBJ2-5|NA|few
CASSLTGTQETQYF
TGTGCTAGCAGCTTAACGGGGACCCAAGAGACCCAGTACTTC
>TRBV12-5|TRBJ2-2|TRBD1|few
CASGSRDRDFPLNTGELFF
TGTGCTAGTGGTTCCCGGGACAGGGATTTCCCGTTAAACACCGGGGAGCTGTTTTTT
>TRBV19|TRBJ1-4|TRBD1|NA
CATRDRENEKLFF
TGTGCCACCCGGGACAGGGAGAATGAAAAACTGTTTTTT
>TRBV7-8|TRBJ1-4|TRBD1|many
CASSLQGAREKLFF
TGTGCCAGCAGCTTACAGGGGGCGAGGGAAAAACTGTTTTTT
>TRBV9|TRBJ1-4|TRBD1|NA
CASSGGTEEKLFF
TGTGCCAGCAGCGGCGGGACAGAAGAAAAACTGTTTTTT
>TRBV2|TRBJ2-3|NA|many
CASSDIDTSTDTQYF
TGTGCCAGCAGTGACATTGACACCAGCACAGATACGCAGTATTTT
>TRBV14|TRBJ1-2|NA|NA
CASSQLLTVYGYTF
TGTGCCAGCAGCCAATTGCTTACGGTCTATGGCTACACCTTC
>TRBV6-1|TRBJ2-2|NA|NA
CASSLRVVVTGELFF
TGTGCCAGCAGCTTACGGGTTGTGGTCACCGGGGAGCTGTTTTTT
>TRBV5-1|TRBJ2-3|TRBD1|NA
CASSPGQGPADTQYF
TGCGCCAGCAGCCCGGGACAGGGGCCGGCAGATACGCAGTATTTT